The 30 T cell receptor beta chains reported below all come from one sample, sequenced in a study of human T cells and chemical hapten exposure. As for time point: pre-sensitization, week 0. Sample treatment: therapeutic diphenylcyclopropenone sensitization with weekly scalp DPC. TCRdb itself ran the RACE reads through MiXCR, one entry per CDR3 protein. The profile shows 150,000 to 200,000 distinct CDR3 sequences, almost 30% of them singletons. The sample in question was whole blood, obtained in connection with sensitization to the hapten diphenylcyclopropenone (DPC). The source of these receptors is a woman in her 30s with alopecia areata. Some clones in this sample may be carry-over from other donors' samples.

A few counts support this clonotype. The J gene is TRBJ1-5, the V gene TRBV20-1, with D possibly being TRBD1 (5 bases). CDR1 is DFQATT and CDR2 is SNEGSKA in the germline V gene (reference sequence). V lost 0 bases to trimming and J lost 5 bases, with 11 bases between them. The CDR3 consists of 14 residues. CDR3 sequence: CSARDPGAHQPQHF. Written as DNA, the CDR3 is TGCAGTGCTAGAGATCCCGGGGCGCATCAGCCCCAGCATTTT.

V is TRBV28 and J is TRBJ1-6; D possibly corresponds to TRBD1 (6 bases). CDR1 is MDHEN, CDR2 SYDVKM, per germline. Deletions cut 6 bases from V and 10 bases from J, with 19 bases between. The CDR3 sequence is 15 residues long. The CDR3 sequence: CASRQYTGFGSPLHF. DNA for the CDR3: TGTGCCAGCAGACAATATACAGGGTTTGGATCACCCCTCCACTTT.

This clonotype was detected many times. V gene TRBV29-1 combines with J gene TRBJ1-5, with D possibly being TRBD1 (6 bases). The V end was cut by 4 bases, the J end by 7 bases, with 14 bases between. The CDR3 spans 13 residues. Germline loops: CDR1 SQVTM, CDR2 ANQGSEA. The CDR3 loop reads CSVGQAKGQPQHF. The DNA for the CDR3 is TGCAGCGTTGGACAGGCTAAAGGACAGCCCCAGCATTTT.

CDR3 protein: CASSYDDYNEQFF. In DNA, the CDR3 is TGTGCCAGCAGTTACGACGACTACAATGAGCAGTTCTTC. V is TRBV6-2 or TRBV6-3 and J is TRBJ2-1; D ambiguous. The CDR3 contains 13 residues. CDR1 and CDR2 from the germline V gene are MNHEY and SVGEGT. Trimming shortened V by 2 bases and J by 3 bases, and 5 bases separated the two germline ends.

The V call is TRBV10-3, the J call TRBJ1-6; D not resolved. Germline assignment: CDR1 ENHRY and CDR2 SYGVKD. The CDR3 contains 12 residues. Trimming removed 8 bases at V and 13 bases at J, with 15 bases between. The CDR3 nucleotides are TGTGCCATCGCCCCCGGGCCCCCCCCCCTCCACTTT. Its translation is CAIAPGPPPLHF.

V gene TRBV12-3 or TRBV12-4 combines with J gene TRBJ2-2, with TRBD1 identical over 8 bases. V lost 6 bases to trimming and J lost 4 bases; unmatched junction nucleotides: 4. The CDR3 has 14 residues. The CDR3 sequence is CASSRTGSTGELFF. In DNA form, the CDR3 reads TGTGCCAGCAGCCGGACAGGGTCCACCGGGGAGCTGTTTTTT.

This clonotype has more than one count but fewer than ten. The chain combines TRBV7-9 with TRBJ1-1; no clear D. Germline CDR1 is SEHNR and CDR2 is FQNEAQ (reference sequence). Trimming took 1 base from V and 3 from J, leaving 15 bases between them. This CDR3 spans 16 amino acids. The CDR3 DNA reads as TGTGCCAGCAGCTTAGAGCTTCGTGGGGTTTACACTGAAGCTTTCTTT. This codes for CASSLELRGVYTEAFF.

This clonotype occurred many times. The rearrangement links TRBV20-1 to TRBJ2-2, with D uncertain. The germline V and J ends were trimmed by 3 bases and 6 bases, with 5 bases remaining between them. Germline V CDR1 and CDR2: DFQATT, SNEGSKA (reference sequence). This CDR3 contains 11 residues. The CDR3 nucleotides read TGCAGTGCTAGCCGGGCCGGGGAGCTGTTTTTT. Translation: CSASRAGELFF.

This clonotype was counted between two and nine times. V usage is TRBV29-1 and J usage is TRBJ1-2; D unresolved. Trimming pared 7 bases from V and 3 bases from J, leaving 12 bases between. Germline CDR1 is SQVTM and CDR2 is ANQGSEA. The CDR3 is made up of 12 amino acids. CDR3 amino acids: CSGGPGDYGYTF. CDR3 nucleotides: TGCAGCGGCGGCCCAGGCGACTATGGCTACACCTTC.

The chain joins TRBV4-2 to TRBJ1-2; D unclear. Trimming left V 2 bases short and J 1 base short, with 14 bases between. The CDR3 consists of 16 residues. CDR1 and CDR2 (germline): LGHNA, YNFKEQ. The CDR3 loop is CASSQLHDTYNYGYTF. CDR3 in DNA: TGTGCCAGCAGCCAACTGCATGACACGTATAACTATGGCTACACCTTC.

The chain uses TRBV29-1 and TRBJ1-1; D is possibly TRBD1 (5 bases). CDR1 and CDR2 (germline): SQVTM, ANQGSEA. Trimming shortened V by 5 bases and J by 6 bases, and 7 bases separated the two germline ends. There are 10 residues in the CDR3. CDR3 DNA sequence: TGCAGCGTTAAAGGGGCTGAAGCTTTCTTT. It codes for CSVKGAEAFF.

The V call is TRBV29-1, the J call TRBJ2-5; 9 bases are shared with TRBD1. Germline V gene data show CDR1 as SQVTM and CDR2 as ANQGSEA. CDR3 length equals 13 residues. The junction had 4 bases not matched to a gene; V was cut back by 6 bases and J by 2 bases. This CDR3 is CSVGTGIQETQYF. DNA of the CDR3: TGCAGCGTGGGGACAGGGATTCAAGAGACCCAGTACTTC.

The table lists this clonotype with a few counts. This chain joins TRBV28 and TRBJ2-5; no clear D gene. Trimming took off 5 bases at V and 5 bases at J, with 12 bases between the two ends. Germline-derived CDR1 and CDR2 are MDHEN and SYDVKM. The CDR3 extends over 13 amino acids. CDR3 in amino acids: CASSRTARETQYF. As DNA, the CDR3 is TGTGCCAGCAGTCGGACGGCCCGGGAGACCCAGTACTTC.

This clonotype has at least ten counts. CDR3 amino acids: CASSQERPTYNEQFF. Written as DNA, the CDR3 is TGCGCCAGCAGCCAAGAAAGACCTACCTACAATGAGCAGTTCTTC. V is TRBV4-3 and J is TRBJ2-1; D remains unclear. Germline V gives CDR1 LGHNA, CDR2 YSLEER. V lost 0 bases, J lost 2 bases, and 8 bases lay in between. CDR3 size: 15 residues.

The CDR3 nucleotides are TGTGCCAGCAGCGTAGTAGTCCTACCCTACGAGTGGCAGTACTTC. This translates into CASSVVVLPYEWQYF. The rearrangement links TRBV9 to TRBJ2-7; the D is unclear. The CDR3 totals 15 residues. Germline V gene lookup returns CDR1 SGDLS and CDR2 YYNGEE. Trimming removed 0 bases at V and 9 bases at J, with 19 bases between.

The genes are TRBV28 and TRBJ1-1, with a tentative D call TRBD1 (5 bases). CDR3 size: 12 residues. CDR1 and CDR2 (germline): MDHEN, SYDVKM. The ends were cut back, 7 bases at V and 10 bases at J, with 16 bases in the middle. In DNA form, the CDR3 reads TGTGCCAGCATAACAGGTCCCGAGGCAGCTTTCTTT. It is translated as CASITGPEAAFF.

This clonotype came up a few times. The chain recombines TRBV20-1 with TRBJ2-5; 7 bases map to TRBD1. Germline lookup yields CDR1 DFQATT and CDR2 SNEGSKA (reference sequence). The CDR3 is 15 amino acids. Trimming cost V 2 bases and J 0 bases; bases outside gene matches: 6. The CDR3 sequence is CSARPRTGDQETQYF. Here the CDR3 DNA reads TGCAGTGCTAGACCGAGGACAGGAGACCAAGAGACCCAGTACTTC.

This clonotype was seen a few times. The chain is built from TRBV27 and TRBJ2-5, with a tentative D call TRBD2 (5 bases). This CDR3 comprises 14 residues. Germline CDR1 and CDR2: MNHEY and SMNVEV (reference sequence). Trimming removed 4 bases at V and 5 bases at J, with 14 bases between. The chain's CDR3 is CASSSVGTGETQYF. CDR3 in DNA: TGTGCCAGCAGTTCCGTCGGTACGGGGGAGACCCAGTACTTC.

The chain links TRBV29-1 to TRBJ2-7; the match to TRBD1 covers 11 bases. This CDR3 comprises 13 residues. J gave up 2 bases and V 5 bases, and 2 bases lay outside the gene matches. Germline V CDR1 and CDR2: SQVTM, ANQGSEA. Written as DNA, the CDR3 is TGCAGCGTTCGGGGACAGGGGGCCTACGAGCAGTACTTC. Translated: CSVRGQGAYEQYF.

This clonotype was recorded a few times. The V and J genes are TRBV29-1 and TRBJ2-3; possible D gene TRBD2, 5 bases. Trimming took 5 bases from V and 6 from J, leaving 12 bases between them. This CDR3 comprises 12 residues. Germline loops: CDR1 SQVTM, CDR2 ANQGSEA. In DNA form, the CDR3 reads TGCAGCGTTCCCCTGCCGGGGGATACGCAGTATTTT. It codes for CSVPLPGDTQYF.

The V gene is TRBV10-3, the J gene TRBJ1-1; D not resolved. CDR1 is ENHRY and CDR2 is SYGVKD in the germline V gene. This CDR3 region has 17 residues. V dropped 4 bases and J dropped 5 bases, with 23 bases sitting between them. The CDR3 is CAISVGSLEVQQTEAFF. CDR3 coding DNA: TGTGCCATCAGTGTAGGGTCCCTTGAGGTCCAGCAAACTGAAGCTTTCTTT.

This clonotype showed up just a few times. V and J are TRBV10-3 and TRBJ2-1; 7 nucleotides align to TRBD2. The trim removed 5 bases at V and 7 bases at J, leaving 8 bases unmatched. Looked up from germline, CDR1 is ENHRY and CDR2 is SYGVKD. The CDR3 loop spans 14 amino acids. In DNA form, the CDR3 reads TGTGCCATCAGTCCATCTCTAGCGGCGAATGAGCAGTTCTTC. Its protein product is CAISPSLAANEQFF.

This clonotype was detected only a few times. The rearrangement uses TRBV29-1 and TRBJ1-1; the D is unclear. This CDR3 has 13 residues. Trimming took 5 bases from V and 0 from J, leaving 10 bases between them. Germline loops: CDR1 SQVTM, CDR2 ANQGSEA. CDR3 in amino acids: CSVTYTLNTEAFF. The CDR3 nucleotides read TGCAGCGTTACCTACACCTTGAACACTGAAGCTTTCTTT.

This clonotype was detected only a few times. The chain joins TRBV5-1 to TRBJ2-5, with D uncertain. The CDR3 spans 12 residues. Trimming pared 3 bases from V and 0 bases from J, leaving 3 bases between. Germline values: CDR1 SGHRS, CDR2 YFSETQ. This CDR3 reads CASSSYQETQYF. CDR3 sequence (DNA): TGCGCCAGCAGCTCGTACCAAGAGACCCAGTACTTC.

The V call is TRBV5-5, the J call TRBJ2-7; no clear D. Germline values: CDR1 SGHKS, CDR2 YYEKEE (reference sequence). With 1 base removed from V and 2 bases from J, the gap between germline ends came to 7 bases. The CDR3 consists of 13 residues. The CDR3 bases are TGTGCCAGCAGCTTGCACGGAGCCTACGAGCAGTACTTC. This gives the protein CASSLHGAYEQYF.

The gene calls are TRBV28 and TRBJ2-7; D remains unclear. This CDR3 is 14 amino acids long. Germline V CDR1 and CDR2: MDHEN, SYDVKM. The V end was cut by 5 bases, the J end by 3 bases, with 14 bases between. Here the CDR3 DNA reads TGTGCCAGCAGTCCCCCCCCCCTAGACTACGAGCAGTACTTC. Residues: CASSPPPLDYEQYF.

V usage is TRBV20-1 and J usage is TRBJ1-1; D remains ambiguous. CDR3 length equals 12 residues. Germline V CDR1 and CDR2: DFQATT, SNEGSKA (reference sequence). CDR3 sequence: CSARKTGSEAFF. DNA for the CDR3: TGCAGCGCCCGGAAGACTGGCAGCGAAGCTTTCTTT.

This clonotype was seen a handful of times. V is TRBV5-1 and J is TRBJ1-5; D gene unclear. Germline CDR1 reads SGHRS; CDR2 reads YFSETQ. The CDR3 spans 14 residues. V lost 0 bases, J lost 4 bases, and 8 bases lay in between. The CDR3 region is CASSLGYPNQPQHF. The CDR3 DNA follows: TGCGCCAGCAGCTTGGGGTACCCAAATCAGCCCCAGCATTTT. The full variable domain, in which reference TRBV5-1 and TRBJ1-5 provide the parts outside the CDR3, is KAGVTQTPRYLIKTRGQQVTLSCSPISGHRSVSWYQQTPGQGLQFLFEYFSETQRNKGNFPGRFSGRQFSNSRSEMNVSTLELGDSALYLCASSLGYPNQPQHFGDGTRLSIL.

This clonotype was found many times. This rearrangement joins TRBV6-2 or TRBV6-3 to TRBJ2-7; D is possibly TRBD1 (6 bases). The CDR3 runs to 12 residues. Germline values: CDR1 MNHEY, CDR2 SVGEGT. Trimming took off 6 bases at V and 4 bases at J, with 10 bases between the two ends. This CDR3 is CASSPQGYEQYF. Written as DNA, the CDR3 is TGTGCCAGCAGCCCACAGGGTTACGAGCAGTACTTC.

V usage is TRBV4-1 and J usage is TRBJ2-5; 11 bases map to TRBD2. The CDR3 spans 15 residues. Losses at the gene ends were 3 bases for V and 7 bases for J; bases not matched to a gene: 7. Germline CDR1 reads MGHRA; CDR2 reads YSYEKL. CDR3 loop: CASSQRLAGPGTQYF. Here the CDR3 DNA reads TGCGCCAGCAGCCAGAGACTAGCGGGACCAGGGACCCAGTACTTC.